This T cell receptor (beta chain) was sequenced during a study of blood T cell repertoires in COVID-19. Original data processing: By means of reference gene primer amplification, nucleated cell counts were estimated. The method was immunoSEQ multiplex PCR; TCRdb's version includes in-frame clones alone and lacks a portion of them. V and J calls and clone size are those listed in that table; D and trimming were worked out from the DNA. This sample yields 300,000 to 350,000 clones, of which roughly 87% are seen a single time; around 9.3% belongs to the top ten. V lost 7 bases, J lost 7 bases, and 7 bases stayed unmatched. Germline CDR1 reads MDHEN; CDR2 reads SYDVKM. The CDR3 is 13 amino acids.

The source is a woman in her late teens or twenties who had recovered from COVID-19. Material for sequencing was PBMCs or T cells enriched from blood (not recorded which). The chain employs TRBV28 and TRBJ1-1; 9 positions agree with TRBD1. The CDR3 region is CASITGQGNEAFF. The DNA of the CDR3 is TGTGCCAGCATTACGGGACAGGGCAATGAAGCTTTCTTT.